This T cell receptor (beta chain) was documented in a study of PD-1 blockade in classical Hodgkin lymphoma. Study background: Intravenous nivolumab at 3 mg/kg was given to patients every 2 weeks. Study-wide results and limits: Repertoire difference causes, possibly disease activity or prior therapy, remain undefined. Complete responders' diversity at baseline resembled that of newly diagnosed patients. Patients starting nivolumab under 1 year after ASCT were excluded.

All patients experienced relapse after autologous stem cell transplantation, and brentuximab vedotin exposure was variable. Worth noting for this clone: Its specificity is unknown.

CDR1 MDHEN and CDR2 SYDVKM come from the germline V gene. J gave up 3 bases and V 6 bases, and 7 bases lay outside the gene matches. The CDR3 has 15 residues. Assay: immunoSEQ multiplex PCR; the TCRdb copy retains only in-frame clones and omits some. The sample lists about 59,000 clones, about 88% occurring once. This sequence joins TRBV28 and TRBJ2-7, with TRBD2 identical over 11 bases. This TCR was sampled from a human donor with classical Hodgkin lymphoma. Source: peripheral blood mononuclear cells (PBMCs), taken at baseline. The CDR3 DNA reads as TGTGCCAGCAGGCTCCTAGCGGGGGGTTACTACGAGCAGTACTTC. Amino acids: CASRLLAGGYYEQYF. The entire variable domain, with the rest obtained from reference TRBV28 and TRBJ2-7, is as follows: DVKVTQSSRYLVKRTGEKVFLECVQDMDHENMFWYRQDPGLGLRLIYFSYDVKMKEKGDIPEGYSVSREKKERFSLILESASTNQTSMYLCASRLLAGGYYEQYFGPGTRLTVT.